This TCR beta chain was found in a study of blood T cell repertoires in COVID-19. Study at large: The United States, Italy and Spain supplied acute and convalescent COVID-19 samples.

The method was immunoSEQ multiplex PCR; TCRdb's version includes in-frame clones alone and lacks a portion of them. Here the sample spans more than 250,000 clones, 92% being singletons. Participants were placed into cohorts based on the clinical history they reported. Germline V CDR1 and CDR2: SNHLY, FYNNEI. This CDR3 is built from 13 residues. V shed 6 bases, J shed 11 bases, and the junction held 8 bases outside the gene matches. The receptor was isolated from a woman younger than 45 who had recovered from COVID-19. The rearrangement joins TRBV2 to TRBJ1-1; TRBD1 matches 11 bases. Sequencing was carried out using PBMCs or T cells enriched from blood (not recorded which). CDR3 in amino acids: CASSPGQGAWAFF. The DNA for the CDR3 is TGTGCCAGCAGCCCTGGACAGGGGGCATGGGCTTTCTTT.